The 14 T cell receptor beta chains below come from one sample, sequenced in a study of blood T cell repertoires in COVID-19. Only in-frame clones appear in the TCRdb table, and some are missing; sequencing was by immunoSEQ multiplex PCR. The sample lists approximately 60,000 clones, roughly three quarters occurring once. The sequencing sample was made of peripheral blood. The receptors come from a woman older than 75 with active or convalescent COVID-19.

The gene calls are TRBV11-2 and TRBJ1-1, with D possibly matching TRBD1 (6 bases). Deletions cut 4 bases from V and 8 bases from J, with 11 bases between. This CDR3 has 12 amino acids. Germline V gene data show CDR1 as SGHAT and CDR2 as FQNNGV. In nucleotides, the CDR3 is TGTGCCAGCAGCTCCCTCAGGGGCGAAGCTTTCTTT. Protein sequence: CASSSLRGEAFF. Using reference TRBV11-2 and TRBJ1-1 for the parts outside the CDR3, the full variable domain is EAGVAQSPRYKIIEKRQSVAFWCNPISGHATLYWYQQILGQGPKLLIQFQNNGVVDDSQLPKDRFSAERLKGVDSTLKIQPAKLEDSAVYLCASSSLRGEAFFGQGTRLTVV.

The chain links TRBV29-1 to TRBJ2-6; D unresolved. The germline V gene has CDR1 SQVTM and CDR2 ANQGSEA. V was clipped by 6 bases and J by 3 bases, with 3 bases between them. The length of the CDR3 is 11 residues. CDR3 DNA: TGCAGCGTCCGTGGGGCCAACGTCCTGACTTTC. Translation gives CSVRGANVLTF.

This clone was detected only a few times. The chain uses TRBV6-5 and TRBJ2-1, with a tentative D call TRBD2 (5 bases). The V gene lost 5 bases and the J gene lost 10 bases, with 18 bases spanning the gap. The CDR3 has 14 amino acids. Per germline, CDR1 MNHEY and CDR2 SVGAGI. This CDR3 reads CASSPLDSGGEQFF. As DNA, the CDR3 is TGTGCCAGCAGTCCCTTGGACTCCGGCGGGGAGCAGTTCTTC.

V is TRBV5-6 and J is TRBJ2-7; perhaps TRBD1 as D (5 bases). There are 17 residues in the CDR3. Trimming left V 1 base short and J 0 bases short, with 17 bases between. Germline V gene sequence: CDR1 SGHDT, CDR2 YYEEEE. The DNA for the CDR3 is TGTGCCAGCAGCTTGTTGGTGCCGGACACGCTCTCCTACGAGCAGTACTTC. It codes for CASSLLVPDTLSYEQYF.

The chain is built from TRBV9 and TRBJ1-3; possible D gene TRBD1, 5 bases. Between the trimmed V and J ends, which lost 4 bases and 3 bases, there was a span of 11 bases. The germline CDR1 and CDR2 sequences are SGDLS and YYNGEE. The CDR3 length is 14 residues. As DNA, the CDR3 is TGTGCCAGCAGCCTCGGGGGTAATGGAAACACCATATATTTT. Its protein is CASSLGGNGNTIYF.

This chain connects TRBV6-5 to TRBJ1-5; D is undetermined. The V gene's germline CDR1 is MNHEY and CDR2 SVGAGI. V was clipped by 5 bases and J by 2 bases, with 7 bases between them. The CDR3 is 13 residues long. The CDR3 spells CASSPRGNQPQHF. Here the CDR3 DNA reads TGTGCCAGCAGTCCCCGGGGCAATCAGCCCCAGCATTTT.

This chain connects TRBV19 to TRBJ1-1; 9 bases map to TRBD1. There are 19 residues in the CDR3. Per the germline V gene, CDR1 is LNHDA and CDR2 is SQIVND (reference sequence). V shed 5 bases, J shed 0 bases, and the junction held 16 bases outside the gene matches. The CDR3 sequence is CASSLRLWGQGHMNTEAFF. CDR3 bases: TGTGCCAGTAGTCTACGACTCTGGGGACAGGGTCATATGAACACTGAAGCTTTCTTT.

This chain joins TRBV9 and TRBJ1-2, with D possibly matching TRBD1 (6 bases). V was clipped by 3 bases and J by 6 bases, with 15 bases between them. Per the germline V gene, CDR1 is SGDLS and CDR2 is YYNGEE. The CDR3 has 14 amino acids. The CDR3, as DNA: TGTGCCAGCAGCGATTCAGGGGCCACTAATGGCTACACCTTC. Encoded protein: CASSDSGATNGYTF.

The chain recombines TRBV29-1 with TRBJ2-2; 9 bases agree with TRBD2. This CDR3 region has 13 residues. Germline V gene data show CDR1 as SQVTM and CDR2 as ANQGSEA. The CDR3 here is CSGAGGLTGELFF. CDR3 coding DNA: TGCAGTGGAGCGGGGGGACTTACCGGGGAGCTGTTTTTT.

The CDR3 is CASSRGVLGLSGGETQYF. CDR3 nucleotides: TGTGCCAGCAGCCGCGGGGTTTTAGGGCTAAGCGGGGGGGAGACCCAGTACTTC. The chain has TRBV4-2 and TRBJ2-5; 9 bases are a match to TRBD2. CDR3 length: 18 residues. Trimming removed 4 bases from V and 5 bases from J; junction bases left unmatched: 17. Looked up from germline, CDR1 is LGHNA and CDR2 is YNFKEQ.

This clone has just one count. The V and J genes are TRBV9 and TRBJ1-4, with TRBD1 identical over 7 bases. V shed 0 bases, J shed 3 bases, and the junction held 2 bases outside the gene matches. Germline lookup yields CDR1 SGDLS and CDR2 YYNGEE. The length of the CDR3 is 15 residues. CDR3 sequence (DNA): TGTGCCAGCAGCGTAGTGGGGACAGCTAATGAAAAACTGTTTTTT. Its protein is CASSVVGTANEKLFF.

V gene TRBV4-1 combines with J gene TRBJ1-1; D uncertain. The CDR3 contains 15 residues. Germline lookup yields CDR1 MGHRA and CDR2 YSYEKL. V was cut by 0 bases and J by 5 bases, with 13 bases left in between. CDR3 region: CASSQEGYGETEAFF. The CDR3, as DNA: TGCGCCAGCAGCCAAGAAGGGTACGGGGAAACTGAAGCTTTCTTT.

The chain is built from TRBV11-2 and TRBJ2-5; TRBD2 is a possible D gene (5 bases). Germline CDR1 reads SGHAT; CDR2 reads FQNNGV. The CDR3 spans 15 residues. Trimming took 0 bases from V and 5 from J, leaving 13 bases between them. CDR3 loop: CASSLEYSGRETQYF. CDR3 DNA: TGTGCCAGCAGCTTAGAGTACAGCGGCCGGGAGACCCAGTACTTC.

This clone was counted once. In DNA form, the CDR3 reads TGTGCCAGCAGTGAAGGGCCCTCTCCATTCTATGGCTACACCTTC. Its protein is CASSEGPSPFYGYTF. The chain links TRBV6-1 to TRBJ1-2; no reliable D call. V was trimmed by 1 base and J by 4 bases, leaving 13 bases between them. From germline, CDR1 is MNHNS and CDR2 SASEGT. There are 15 residues in the CDR3.